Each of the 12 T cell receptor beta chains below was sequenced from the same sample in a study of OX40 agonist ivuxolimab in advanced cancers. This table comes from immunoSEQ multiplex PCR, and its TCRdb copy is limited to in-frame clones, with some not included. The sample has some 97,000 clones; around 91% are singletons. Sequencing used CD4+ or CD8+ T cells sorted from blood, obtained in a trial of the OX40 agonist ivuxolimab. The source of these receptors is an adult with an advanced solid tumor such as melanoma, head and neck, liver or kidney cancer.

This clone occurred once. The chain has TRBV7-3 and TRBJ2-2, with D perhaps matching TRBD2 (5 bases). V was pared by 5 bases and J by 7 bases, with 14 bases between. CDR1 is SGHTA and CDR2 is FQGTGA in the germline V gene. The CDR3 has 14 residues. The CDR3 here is CASSITSLVGELFF. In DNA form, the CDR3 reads TGTGCCAGCAGCATTACTAGTTTAGTCGGGGAGCTGTTTTTT.

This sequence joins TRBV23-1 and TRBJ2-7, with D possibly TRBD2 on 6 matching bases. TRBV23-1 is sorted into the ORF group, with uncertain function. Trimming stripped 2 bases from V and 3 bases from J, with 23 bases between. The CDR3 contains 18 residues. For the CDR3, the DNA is TGCGCCAGCAGTCAACCCGAAAATGACAAGCCGGGACTCTACGAGCAGTACTTC. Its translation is CASSQPENDKPGLYEQYF.

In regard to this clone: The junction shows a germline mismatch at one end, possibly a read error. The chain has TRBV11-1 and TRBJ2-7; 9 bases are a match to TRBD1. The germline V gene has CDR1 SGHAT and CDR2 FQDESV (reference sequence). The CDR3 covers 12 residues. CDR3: CASSQGDRDRNF. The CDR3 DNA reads TGTGCCAGCAGCCAGGGGGACAGGGATAGAAACTTC. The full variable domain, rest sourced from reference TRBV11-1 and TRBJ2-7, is EAEVAQSPRYKITEKSQAVAFWCDPISGHATLYWYRQILGQGPELLVQFQDESVVDDSQLPKDRFSAERLKGVDSTLKIQPAELGDSAMYLCASSQGDRDRNFGPGTRLTVT.

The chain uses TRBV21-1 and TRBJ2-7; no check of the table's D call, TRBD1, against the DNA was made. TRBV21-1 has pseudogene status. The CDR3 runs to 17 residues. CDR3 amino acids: CASSKVFRDRVSYEQYF. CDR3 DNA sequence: TGTGCCAGCAGCAAAGTCTTCCGGGACAGGGTCTCCTACGAGCAGTACTTC.

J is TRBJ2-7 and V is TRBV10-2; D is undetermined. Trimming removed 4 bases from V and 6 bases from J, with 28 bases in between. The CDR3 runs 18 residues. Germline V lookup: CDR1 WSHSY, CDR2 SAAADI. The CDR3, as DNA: TGCGCCAGCAGTGCCCCATTTTCCGACATCTCCTACCCAACCGAGCAGTACTTC. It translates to CASSAPFSDISYPTEQYF.

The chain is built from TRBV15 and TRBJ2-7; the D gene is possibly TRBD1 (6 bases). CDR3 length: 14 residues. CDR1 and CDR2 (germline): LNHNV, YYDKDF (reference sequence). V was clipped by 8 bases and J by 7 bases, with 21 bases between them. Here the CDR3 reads CATRQERGIGEQYF. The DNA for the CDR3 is TGTGCCACCCGGCAGGAAAGGGGGATTGGGGAGCAGTACTTC.

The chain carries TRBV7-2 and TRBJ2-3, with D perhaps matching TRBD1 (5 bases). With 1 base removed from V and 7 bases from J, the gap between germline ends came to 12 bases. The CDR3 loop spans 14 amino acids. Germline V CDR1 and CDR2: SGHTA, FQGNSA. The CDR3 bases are TGTGCCAGCAGCTTAGGTTGGGGCGGCAATACGCAGTATTTT. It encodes CASSLGWGGNTQYF.

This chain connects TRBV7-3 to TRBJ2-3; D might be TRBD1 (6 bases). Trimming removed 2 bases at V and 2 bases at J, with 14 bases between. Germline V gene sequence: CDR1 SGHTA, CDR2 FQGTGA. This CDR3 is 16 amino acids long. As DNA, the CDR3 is TGTGCCAGCAGCTTATCTTGGGGGCCTCACACAGATACGCAGTATTTT. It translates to CASSLSWGPHTDTQYF.

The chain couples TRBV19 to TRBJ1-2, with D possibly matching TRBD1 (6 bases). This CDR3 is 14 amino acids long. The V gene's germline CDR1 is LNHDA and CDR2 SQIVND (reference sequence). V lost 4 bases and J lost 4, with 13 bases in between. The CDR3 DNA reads TGTGCCAGTAGTACGACAGGTATCTCCTATGGCTACACCTTC. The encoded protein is CASSTTGISYGYTF.

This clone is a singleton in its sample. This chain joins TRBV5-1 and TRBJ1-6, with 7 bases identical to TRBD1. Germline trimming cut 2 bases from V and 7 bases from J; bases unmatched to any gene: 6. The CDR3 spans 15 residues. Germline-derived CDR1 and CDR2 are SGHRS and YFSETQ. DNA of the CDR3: TGCGCCAGCAGCTTTGGGACAGTCAGCAATTCACCCCTCCACTTT. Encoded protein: CASSFGTVSNSPLHF.

The CDR3 protein is CASSLMWGYEQYF. As DNA, the CDR3 is TGTGCCAGCAGCTTAATGTGGGGCTACGAGCAGTACTTC. V and J are TRBV7-3 and TRBJ2-7; D remains ambiguous. Germline CDR1 reads SGHTA; CDR2 reads FQGTGA. The CDR3 is made up of 13 amino acids. The V and J ends lost 1 base and 3 bases respectively, with 7 bases between them.

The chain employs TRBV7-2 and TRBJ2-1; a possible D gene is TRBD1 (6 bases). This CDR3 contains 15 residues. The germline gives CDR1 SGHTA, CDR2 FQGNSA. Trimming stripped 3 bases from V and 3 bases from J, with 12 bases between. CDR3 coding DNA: TGTGCCAGCAGCTTGGCGACAGGACACTACAATGAGCAGTTCTTC. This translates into CASSLATGHYNEQFF.